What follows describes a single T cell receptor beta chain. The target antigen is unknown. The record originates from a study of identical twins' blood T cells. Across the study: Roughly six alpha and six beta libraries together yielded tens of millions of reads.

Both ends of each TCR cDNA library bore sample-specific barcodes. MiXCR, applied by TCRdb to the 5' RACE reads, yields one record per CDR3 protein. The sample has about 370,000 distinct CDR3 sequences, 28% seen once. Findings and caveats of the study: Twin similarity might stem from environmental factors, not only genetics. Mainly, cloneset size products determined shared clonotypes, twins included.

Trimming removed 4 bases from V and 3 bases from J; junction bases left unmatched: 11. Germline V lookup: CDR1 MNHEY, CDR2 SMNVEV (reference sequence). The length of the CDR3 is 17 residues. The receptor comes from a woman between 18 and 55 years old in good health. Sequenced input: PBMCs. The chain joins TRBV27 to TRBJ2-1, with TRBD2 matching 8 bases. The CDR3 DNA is TGTGCCAGCAGTTCCTTCTTTGCGGGGGGCCGCTACAATGAGCAGTTCTTC. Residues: CASSSFFAGGRYNEQFF.